The T cell receptor (beta chain) under discussion was sequenced for a study of shared clonotypes between healthy human individuals. Study details: The people who gave samples were a couple of women and a few men aged 18 to 49. CD8 memory received one plate per donor, CD8 naive two, CD4 memory three and CD4 naive three.

As concerns this clone: Its target is unknown.

The CDR3 length is 15 residues. The V and J ends lost 6 bases and 8 bases respectively, with 20 bases between them. Germline lookup yields CDR1 MDHEN and CDR2 SYDVKM. Sorted subsets were amplified in replicate PCRs using 150 to 250 ng DNA, some 31,000 T cell genomes. Profiling relied on immunoSEQ multiplex PCR, and the TCRdb table lists in-frame clones only, not all of them. The sample includes some 2 million clones, about 95% seen only once; the top ten take about 1.1%. CD45RO-negative CD8 cells positively selected for CCR7 made up the naive population, which excluded terminally differentiated effector memory CD45RA+ cells. Study-level points and caveats: For naive CD4 cells, roughly 5% of clonotypes were shared across a few donors.

This receptor was taken from a man aged 18 to 30 in good health. Sequencing was carried out using naive CD8+ T cells sorted from blood. The chain recombines TRBV28 with TRBJ2-1; possibly TRBD2 for D (6 bases). CDR3 loop: CASSPLGGRVDEQFF. The CDR3 DNA reads TGTGCCAGCAGCCCTCTGGGGGGAAGGGTCGATGAGCAGTTCTTC. Drawing the rest from reference TRBV28 and TRBJ2-1, the complete variable domain is DVKVTQSSRYLVKRTGEKVFLECVQDMDHENMFWYRQDPGLGLRLIYFSYDVKMKEKGDIPEGYSVSREKKERFSLILESASTNQTSMYLCASSPLGGRVDEQFFGPGTRLTVL.